The clone carrying this TCR beta chain was counted between two and nine times. The V end lost 0 bases, the J end lost 6 bases, and 11 bases lay between the germline ends. Looked up from germline, CDR1 is KGHDR and CDR2 is SFDVKD. The CDR3 extends over 14 amino acids. The data were obtained in a study of T-cell reconstitution after alpha-beta-depleted transplantation in children. It was with unique molecular identifiers that the TCRbeta library was prepared. From the PCR reads, TCRdb called clonotypes with MiXCR, one entry per CDR3 protein. The table lists about 640,000 distinct CDR3 sequences, approximately 17% of them singletons, with approximately 1% in the top ten.

The specimen comprised PBMCs from the stem cell graft donor, sampled from the stem cell graft. The chain employs TRBV24-1 and TRBJ2-7; D is perhaps TRBD2 (5 bases). This sequence originates from a human donor who donated a stem cell graft to a child with acute myeloid leukemia. In nucleotides, the CDR3 is TGTGCCACCAGTGATTTGGGACGGGGAAGCGAGCAGTACTTC. Protein product: CATSDLGRGSEQYF.